This T cell receptor (beta chain) is from a study of shared clonotypes between healthy human individuals. Study background: Three plates were used per donor for CD4 naive, three for CD4 memory, two for CD8 naive and one for CD8 memory.

The data were produced by immunoSEQ multiplex PCR, yet TCRdb's version contains in-frame clones alone and is incomplete. The profile covers 2 million to 2.5 million clones, with roughly 93% appearing a single time and approximately 0.4% taken by the ten largest. Donors comprised healthy HIV-negative adults lacking recent acute infections or vaccinations. Germline loops: CDR1 ENHRY, CDR2 SYGVKD. CDR3 length equals 23 residues. After removal of 2 bases from V and 5 bases from J, the junction contained 30 bases not matched to a gene. Sequencing was done on a sample of naive CD4+ T cells from PBMCs. As to subset: CD45RA+ positively selected. The chain links TRBV10-3 to TRBJ1-1; 9 positions agree with TRBD1. The sequence derives from a man aged 18 to 35 in good health. Some clones in this sample may be carry-over from other donors' samples. The CDR3 sequence: CAISEPNRSPNQRTGAPRTEAFF. The CDR3 region has the DNA TGTGCCATCAGTGAGCCGAATCGATCGCCTAACCAACGGACAGGGGCACCGAGGACTGAAGCTTTCTTT.